These 21 T cell receptor beta chains were all obtained from the same sample, sequenced in a study of Tregs in tolerant kidney transplant recipients. No cognate antigen is known for these TCRs. Sequencing was performed with immunoSEQ multiplex PCR; in TCRdb, only in-frame clones are kept and a portion is missing. This table has 30,000 to 35,000 clones, 70% to 85% appearing once. Sequenced input: Tregs from blood cultured with allogeneic cells. These receptors all stem from a human donor in good health.

This clone was found a few times. The chain links TRBV6-6 to TRBJ2-7; the D call may be TRBD1 or TRBD2 (5 bases each). The CDR3 has 14 residues. Germline lookup yields CDR1 MNHNY and CDR2 SVGAGI (reference sequence). Trimming left V 0 bases short and J 2 bases short, with 8 bases between. CDR3 nucleotides: TGTGCCAGCAGTTACTCGGGGGATACCTACGAGCAGTACTTC. This sequence encodes CASSYSGDTYEQYF.

The rearrangement joins TRBV5-6 to TRBJ2-5; D tentatively fits TRBD1 or TRBD2 (5 bases each). CDR3 length equals 14 residues. Germline values: CDR1 SGHDT, CDR2 YYEEEE. Trimming removed 5 bases from V and 0 bases from J, with 11 bases in between. The CDR3 is CASSRGLDQETQYF. As DNA, the CDR3 is TGTGCCAGCAGTCGGGGCCTCGACCAAGAGACCCAGTACTTC.

The count of this clone is one. The chain uses TRBV6-4 and TRBJ1-4; TRBD1 might be the D (5 bases). V was shortened by 0 bases and J by 0 bases, with 11 bases between the two germline ends. This CDR3 region has 17 residues. Germline loops: CDR1 MRHNA, CDR2 SNTAGT. CDR3 sequence reads: CASSDSGTDATNEKLFF. The CDR3 DNA is TGTGCCAGCAGTGACTCCGGGACCGATGCAACTAATGAAAAACTGTTTTTT.

The chain is built from TRBV2 and TRBJ2-4, with D possibly matching TRBD2 (5 bases). V was pared by 8 bases and J by 11 bases, with 13 bases between. The germline V gene has CDR1 SNHLY and CDR2 FYNNEI. This CDR3 has 11 residues. As DNA, the CDR3 is TGTGCCAGCCAACTGCGGGTCCTTCAGTACTTC. Its protein is CASQLRVLQYF. Drawing the rest from reference TRBV2 and TRBJ2-4, the complete variable domain is EPEVTQTPSHQVTQMGQEVILRCVPISNHLYFYWYRQILGQKVEFLVSFYNNEISEKSEIFDDQFSVERPDGSNFTLKIRSTKLEDSAMYFCASQLRVLQYFGAGTRLSVL.

The chain employs TRBV18 and TRBJ2-3; D perhaps matches TRBD1 (7 bases). Per the germline V gene, CDR1 is KGHSH and CDR2 is LQKENI. The V and J ends lost 3 bases and 6 bases respectively, with 10 bases between them. CDR3 length: 13 amino acids. The DNA for the CDR3 is TGTGCCAGCTCACCCCAGGGGGGCGATACGCAGTATTTT. Protein: CASSPQGGDTQYF.

Within the sample, this clone is medium-sized. The gene calls are TRBV11-2 and TRBJ2-7, with D tentatively TRBD2 (6 bases). The CDR3 runs 14 residues. Trimming took off 1 base at V and 6 bases at J, with 13 bases between the two ends. Germline CDR1 SGHAT, CDR2 FQNNGV. CDR3 protein: CASSLARLVTEQYF. The CDR3 nucleotides are TGTGCCAGCAGCTTAGCCCGACTAGTAACCGAGCAGTACTTC.

The chain recombines TRBV1 with TRBJ2-3. TRBV1 has pseudogene status. This CDR3 is built from 15 residues. As DNA, the CDR3 is TGCACTCGGACGGCAGTTCCGACCTGCACAGATACGCAGTATTTT. It encodes CTRTAVPTCTDTQYF.

The chain has TRBV6-6 and TRBJ2-7; TRBD2 matches at 12 bases. Germline CDR1 reads MNHNY; CDR2 reads SVGAGI (reference sequence). V was clipped by 6 bases and J by 5 bases; unmatched bases: 5. This CDR3 spans 14 amino acids. As DNA, the CDR3 is TGTGCCAGCAGAACCCGGACTAGCGGGAACGAGCAGTACTTC. Its translation: CASRTRTSGNEQYF.

The chain employs TRBV20-1 and TRBJ2-4; D remains ambiguous. Germline-derived CDR1 and CDR2 are DFQATT and SNEGSKA (reference sequence). CDR3 size: 11 residues. Trimming took off 6 bases at V and 4 bases at J, with 7 bases between the two ends. This chain's CDR3 is CSAGPKNIQYF. For the CDR3, the DNA is TGCAGTGCCGGGCCAAAAAACATTCAGTACTTC.

The chain links TRBV2 to TRBJ1-2; tentatively, D is TRBD1 (5 bases). V was shortened by 1 base and J by 8 bases, with 8 bases between the two germline ends. CDR3 size: 12 residues. The germline CDR1 and CDR2 sequences are SNHLY and FYNNEI. The CDR3 spells CASSEEWGGYTF. CDR3 in DNA: TGTGCCAGCAGTGAAGAGTGGGGGGGCTACACCTTC.

The chain is built from TRBV29-1 and TRBJ2-5, with TRBD1 matching 9 bases. The germline CDR1 and CDR2 sequences are SQVTM and ANQGSEA. The trim removed 5 bases at V and 5 bases at J, leaving 15 bases unmatched. The CDR3 spans 16 residues. CDR3 bases: TGCAGCGTTCAGGAGTTGGGACAGGGATTAGAGGAGACCCAGTACTTC. This encodes CSVQELGQGLEETQYF.

The chain joins TRBV7-2 to TRBJ2-5; D may be TRBD2 (5 bases). Trimming took 5 bases from V and 5 from J, leaving 12 bases between them. The CDR3 totals 13 residues. Germline loops: CDR1 SGHTA, CDR2 FQGNSA. CDR3 bases: TGTGCCAGCAGCCCCCGGACGGGGGAGACCCAGTACTTC. It translates to CASSPRTGETQYF.

This clone was counted only a few times. The chain employs TRBV5-6 and TRBJ2-1; tentatively, D is TRBD2 (5 bases). Trimming cost V 1 base and J 12 bases, with 11 bases left between them. The CDR3 length is 12 residues. Germline V gene sequence: CDR1 SGHDT, CDR2 YYEEEE. In DNA, the CDR3 is TGTGCCAGCAGCTTGTTTACTAGAGGGCAGTTCTTC. This encodes CASSLFTRGQFF. Drawing the rest from reference TRBV5-6 and TRBJ2-1, the complete variable domain is DAGVTQSPTHLIKTRGQQVTLRCSPKSGHDTVSWYQQALGQGPQFIFQYYEEEERQRGNFPDRFSGHQFPNYSSELNVNALLLGDSALYLCASSLFTRGQFFGPGTRLTVL.

This chain uses TRBV7-3 with TRBJ2-3, with D possibly TRBD2 on 6 matching bases. The V gene lost 5 bases and the J gene lost 2 bases, with 11 bases spanning the gap. Germline V gene lookup returns CDR1 SGHTA and CDR2 FQGTGA. The CDR3 spans 14 residues. The CDR3 region is CASSRGTYTDTQYF. The CDR3 DNA reads as TGTGCCAGCAGCCGCGGGACTTACACAGATACGCAGTATTTT.

The DNA of the CDR3 is TGTGCCAGCTCAGAAGGACAGGGGTTCTCTGGAAACACCATATATTTT. This encodes CASSEGQGFSGNTIYF. V usage is TRBV18 and J usage is TRBJ1-3, with 9 bases identical to TRBD1. The trim removed 5 bases at V and 0 bases at J, leaving 5 bases unmatched. The CDR3 runs to 16 residues. Looked up from germline, CDR1 is KGHSH and CDR2 is LQKENI.

This clone was observed once. The gene calls are TRBV11-2 and TRBJ1-1, with 9 bases matching TRBD1. This CDR3 comprises 14 residues. Looked up from germline, CDR1 is SGHAT and CDR2 is FQNNGV. Trimming at V came to 4 bases and at J to 7 bases, leaving 7 bases not matched to a gene. The CDR3, as DNA: TGTGCCAGCAGCTCCAACAGGGGGCGAAATGAAGCTTTCTTT. It yields the protein CASSSNRGRNEAFF.

The rearrangement uses TRBV23-1 and TRBJ2-5; 9 bases match TRBD2. TRBV23-1 is flagged as an ORF with uncertain function. The J segment lost 2 bases and the V segment lost 4 bases, leaving 14 bases of the junction unmatched. CDR3 size: 18 residues. The CDR3 bases are TGCGCCAGCAGTCGAGGTAGGAGGGCGGGGGGGAAACAAGAGACCCAGTACTTC. It specifies CASSRGRRAGGKQETQYF.

This rearrangement joins TRBV5-4 to TRBJ1-3, with D maybe TRBD1 (5 bases). Germline V gene data show CDR1 as SGHNT and CDR2 as YYREEE (reference sequence). This CDR3 is 15 amino acids long. V was cut by 3 bases and J by 4 bases, with 14 bases left in between. The CDR3 DNA reads TGTGCCAGCAGCTCCCGAGGGACTTGGGGAAACACCATATATTTT. Its protein product is CASSSRGTWGNTIYF.

V and J are TRBV6-1 and TRBJ2-5; 7 nucleotides line up with TRBD2. V lost 3 bases and J lost 1; bases outside the gene matches: 2. The CDR3 is 14 amino acids. Germline lookup yields CDR1 MNHNS and CDR2 SASEGT. CDR3 amino acids: CASSDLAVQETQYF. Written as DNA, the CDR3 is TGTGCCAGCAGTGATCTAGCGGTCCAAGAGACCCAGTACTTC.

CDR3 loop: CASSPTGGPNEKLFF. CDR3 coding DNA: TGTGCCAGCAGCCCAACAGGGGGACCTAATGAAAAACTGTTTTTT. The chain links TRBV9 to TRBJ1-4; 8 nucleotides align to TRBD1. The CDR3 length is 15 residues. V shed 4 bases and J 3 bases; nucleotides not matched to a gene: 5. CDR1 and CDR2 from the germline V gene are SGDLS and YYNGEE.

The chain has TRBV20-1 and TRBJ2-5; D remains unclear. Germline V lookup: CDR1 DFQATT, CDR2 SNEGSKA (reference sequence). This CDR3 is 11 amino acids long. V lost 3 bases to trimming and J lost 5 bases, with 7 bases between them. The CDR3 DNA follows: TGCAGTGCTAGCCTGGGGGAGACCCAGTACTTC. It codes for CSASLGETQYF.